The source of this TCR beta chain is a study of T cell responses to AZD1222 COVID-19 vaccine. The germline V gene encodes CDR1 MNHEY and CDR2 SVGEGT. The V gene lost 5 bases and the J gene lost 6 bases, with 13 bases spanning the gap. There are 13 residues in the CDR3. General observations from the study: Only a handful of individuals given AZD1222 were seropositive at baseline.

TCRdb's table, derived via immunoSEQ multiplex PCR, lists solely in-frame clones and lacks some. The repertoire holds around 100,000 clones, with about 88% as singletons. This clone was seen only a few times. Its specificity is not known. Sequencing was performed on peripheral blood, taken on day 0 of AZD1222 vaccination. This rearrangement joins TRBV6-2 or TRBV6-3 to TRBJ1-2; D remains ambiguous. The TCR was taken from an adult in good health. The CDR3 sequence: CASSQTDTNGYTF. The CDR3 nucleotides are TGTGCCAGCAGTCAGACGGATACTAATGGCTACACCTTC.